The entry that follows covers one T cell receptor (beta chain) sequence. Its target is not known. This entry belongs to a study of T cell responses to AZD1222 COVID-19 vaccine. V shed 1 base and J 4 bases; nucleotides not matched to a gene: 0. The CDR3 contains 13 residues. Germline values: CDR1 SSHAT, CDR2 FNYEAQ (reference sequence). TCRdb's table, derived via immunoSEQ multiplex PCR, lists solely in-frame clones and lacks some. The profile shows 120,000 to 150,000 clones, less than 95% of them singletons. Study observations and caveats: Baseline serology detected seropositivity in only six AZD1222 recipients. There were mostly white British donors and more females than males, and clonal diversity was possibly underestimated.

The chain employs TRBV7-7 and TRBJ2-5, with 7 bases identical to TRBD1. This sample comprised peripheral blood, obtained on day 0 of AZD1222 vaccination. This receptor was obtained from an adult in good health. CDR3 sequence (DNA): TGTGCCAGCAGCTTAGACAGGGGAGAGACCCAGTACTTC. Amino acids: CASSLDRGETQYF.